This TCR beta chain was sequenced for a study of T-cell reconstitution after alpha-beta-depleted transplantation in children. In this sample, this clonotype turned up many times. Antigen unknown. With V trimmed by 6 bases and J by 2 bases, 7 bases remained unmatched. The CDR3 loop spans 15 amino acids. Construction of the TCRbeta library involved unique molecular identifiers. TCRdb called the PCR reads again in MiXCR, with one record for every CDR3 protein. The sample carries roughly 200,000 distinct CDR3 sequences, approximately 8.4% recorded once. Findings and limits, study-wide: T-cell numbers and diversity, one year after transplant, stemmed largely from T cells that were newly produced. From surviving recipient T cells and thymic progenitors came the high day-60 TCRbeta diversity observed in some patients. By about two months after transplant, alpha-beta T cells reportedly arose from several hundred graft clones that had expanded.

This sequence originates from a male patient between 2 and 10 years old who had a stem cell transplant for acute myeloid leukemia, so the T cells may come from the graft donor. The input for sequencing was PBMCs, mostly from graft donor cells, taken 360 days after TCRalphabeta/CD19-depleted stem cell transplant. The genes are TRBV12-3 or TRBV12-4 and TRBJ2-7, with TRBD1 identical over 10 bases. The CDR3 loop is CASSADRGLAYEQYF. CDR3 sequence (DNA): TGTGCCAGCAGCGCCGACAGGGGGCTGGCCTACGAGCAGTACTTC.